Each of the 14 T cell receptor beta chains below was sequenced from the same sample in a study of control samples from healthy donors and cancer patients. Here immunoSEQ multiplex PCR was the method, and the copy in TCRdb shows in-frame clones only, minus some. The sample contains about 170,000 clones, about 91% of which appear only once. The sequenced sample consisted of blood. The receptors here all came from a woman aged 40 to 50 in good health.

This sequence joins TRBV5-1 and TRBJ2-7; 7 bases line up with TRBD1. V shed 0 bases and J 4 bases; nucleotides not matched to a gene: 4. The CDR3 has 14 amino acids. Germline assignment: CDR1 SGHRS and CDR2 YFSETQ. The CDR3 loop reads CASSLAETGYEQYF. The CDR3, as DNA: TGCGCCAGCAGCTTGGCCGAGACAGGGTACGAGCAGTACTTC.

This chain joins TRBV15 and TRBJ2-1; maybe TRBD1 (6 bases). The CDR3 length is 17 residues. V lost 2 bases, J lost 0 bases, and 14 bases lay in between. Looked up from germline, CDR1 is LNHNV and CDR2 is YYDKDF (reference sequence). This chain's CDR3 is CATSRFPGESSYNEQFF. CDR3 DNA: TGTGCCACCAGCAGATTTCCAGGGGAGAGCTCCTACAATGAGCAGTTCTTC.

The rearrangement links TRBV10-3 to TRBJ1-1, with 10 bases matching TRBD1. The CDR3 covers 15 residues. CDR1 is ENHRY, CDR2 SYGVKD, per germline. Trimming took 6 bases from V and 3 from J; bases not matched to a gene: 7. Here the CDR3 reads CAIRIGTGEDTEAFF. CDR3 DNA: TGTGCCATCAGGATAGGGACAGGGGAGGACACTGAAGCTTTCTTT.

The CDR3: CASSNSPGNIQYF. The DNA of the CDR3 is TGTGCCAGCAGTAATTCGCCGGGGAACATTCAGTACTTC. The V and J genes are TRBV12-3 or TRBV12-4 and TRBJ2-4; D possibly corresponds to TRBD2 (5 bases). With 5 bases removed from V and 7 bases from J, the gap between germline ends came to 12 bases. This CDR3 spans 13 amino acids.

This rearrangement joins TRBV7-8 to TRBJ1-1; D perhaps matches TRBD1 (6 bases). Germline V gene sequence: CDR1 SGHVS, CDR2 FQNEAQ. Between the trimmed V and J ends, which lost 5 bases and 7 bases, there was a span of 17 bases. The CDR3 runs 14 residues. CDR3: CASSPRVGASEAFF. CDR3 bases: TGTGCCAGCAGCCCGCGCGTGGGGGCGAGTGAAGCTTTCTTT.

The chain combines TRBV15 with TRBJ1-3; the D is unclear. V gave up 3 bases and J gave up 4 bases, with 7 bases separating them. This CDR3 is built from 13 residues. Per germline, CDR1 LNHNV and CDR2 YYDKDF (reference sequence). The CDR3 DNA follows: TGTGCCACCAGCAGGGTTTCAGGAAACACCATATATTTT. Translated, it gives CATSRVSGNTIYF. Together with reference TRBV15 and TRBJ1-3, the CDR3 gives the full variable domain: DAMVIQNPRYQVTQFGKPVTLSCSQTLNHNVMYWYQQKSSQAPKLLFHYYDKDFNNEADTPDNFQSRRPNTSFCFLDIRSPGLGDTAMYLCATSRVSGNTIYFGEGSWLTVV.

The V and J genes are TRBV9 and TRBJ1-2, with 9 bases aligning to TRBD1. The CDR3 has 15 residues. In germline, CDR1 is SGDLS, CDR2 YYNGEE. V trimming: 4 bases; J trimming: 5 bases; junction bases outside the gene matches: 9. CDR3 bases: TGTGCCAGCAGCATCGGACAGGGGTTAGAGTATGGCTACACCTTC. This codes for CASSIGQGLEYGYTF.

The rearrangement links TRBV16 to TRBJ1-1, with D perhaps matching TRBD1 (6 bases). From germline, CDR1 is KGHSY and CDR2 FQNENV. The CDR3 contains 13 residues. Trimming stripped 2 bases from V and 8 bases from J, with 12 bases between. In DNA form, the CDR3 reads TGTGCCAGCAGCCAACTCCATCAGGGGGAAGCTTTCTTT. The encoded protein is CASSQLHQGEAFF.

The CDR3 region is CASSPEQGAFYEQYF. Here the CDR3 DNA reads TGCGCCAGCAGCCCCGAACAGGGGGCGTTCTACGAGCAGTACTTC. The chain joins TRBV4-1 to TRBJ2-7, with TRBD1 matching over 9 bases. V lost 4 bases and J lost 3; bases outside the gene matches: 7. CDR1 is MGHRA and CDR2 is YSYEKL in the germline V gene. The CDR3 length is 15 residues.

J is TRBJ1-1 and V is TRBV6-1, with D possibly being TRBD1 (5 bases). With 7 bases removed from V and 1 base from J, the gap between germline ends came to 7 bases. The CDR3 is 12 amino acids. Germline values: CDR1 MNHNS, CDR2 SASEGT. This CDR3 is CASNGQNTEAFF. The CDR3 DNA reads as TGTGCCAGCAACGGACAGAACACTGAAGCTTTCTTT.

This chain uses TRBV2 with TRBJ1-2; the D is unclear. V was shortened by 1 base and J by 12 bases, with 6 bases between the two germline ends. Germline V gene sequence: CDR1 SNHLY, CDR2 FYNNEI. The CDR3 has 10 residues. The CDR3 region is CASSEGAHTF. The CDR3 bases are TGTGCCAGCAGTGAAGGGGCACACACCTTC. The variable domain in full, completed from reference TRBV2 and TRBJ1-2, reads EPEVTQTPSHQVTQMGQEVILRCVPISNHLYFYWYRQILGQKVEFLVSFYNNEISEKSEIFDDQFSVERPDGSNFTLKIRSTKLEDSAMYFCASSEGAHTFGSGTRLTVV.

The chain has TRBV9 and TRBJ1-1, with D hard to call. CDR1 and CDR2 from the germline V gene are SGDLS and YYNGEE. V lost 2 bases and J lost 1, with 9 bases in between. The CDR3 runs to 14 residues. CDR3 loop: CASSVDGSNTEAFF. DNA of the CDR3: TGTGCCAGCAGCGTCGACGGCTCGAACACTGAAGCTTTCTTT.

The chain carries TRBV19 and TRBJ1-1; D is ambiguous. Germline V gives CDR1 LNHDA, CDR2 SQIVND (reference sequence). The V end was cut by 4 bases, the J end by 2 bases, with 11 bases between. The CDR3 is made up of 14 amino acids. This CDR3 reads CASSKAIQNTEAFF. CDR3 nucleotide sequence: TGTGCCAGTAGTAAGGCAATTCAAAACACTGAAGCTTTCTTT.

The genes are TRBV13 and TRBJ1-6; 9 bases align to TRBD1. The CDR3 is 15 amino acids. The V and J ends lost 0 bases and 9 bases, in that order; junction bases with no gene match: 3. Germline CDR1 PRHDT, CDR2 FYEKMQ (reference sequence). CDR3 in DNA: TGTGCCAGCAGCTTAGGACAGGGGGCAGTTTCACCCCTCCACTTT. It translates to CASSLGQGAVSPLHF.